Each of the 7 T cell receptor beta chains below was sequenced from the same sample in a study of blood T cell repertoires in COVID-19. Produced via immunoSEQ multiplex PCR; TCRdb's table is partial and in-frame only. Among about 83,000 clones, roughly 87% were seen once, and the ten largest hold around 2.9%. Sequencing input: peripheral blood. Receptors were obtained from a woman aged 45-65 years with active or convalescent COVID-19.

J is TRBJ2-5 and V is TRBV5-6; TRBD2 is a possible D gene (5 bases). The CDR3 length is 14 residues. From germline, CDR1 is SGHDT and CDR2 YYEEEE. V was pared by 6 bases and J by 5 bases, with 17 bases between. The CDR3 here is CASTALRVGETQYF. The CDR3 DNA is TGTGCCAGCACCGCGTTGCGGGTTGGGGAGACCCAGTACTTC.

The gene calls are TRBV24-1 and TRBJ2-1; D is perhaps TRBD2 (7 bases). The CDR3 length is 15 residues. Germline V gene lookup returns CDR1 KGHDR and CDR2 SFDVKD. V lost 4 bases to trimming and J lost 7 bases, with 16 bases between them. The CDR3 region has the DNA TGTGCCACCAGTGACCCCCGGGGGGCGCTGAATGAGCAGTTCTTC. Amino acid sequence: CATSDPRGALNEQFF.

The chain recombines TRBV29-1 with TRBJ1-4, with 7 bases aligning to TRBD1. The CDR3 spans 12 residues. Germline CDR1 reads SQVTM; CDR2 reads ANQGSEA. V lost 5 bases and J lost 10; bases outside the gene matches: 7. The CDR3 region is CSVYRGGGKLFF. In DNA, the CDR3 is TGCAGCGTTTACAGGGGTGGGGGAAAACTGTTTTTT.

CDR3 bases: TGTGCCAGCAGCTTGGGACAGGGGCGGGTGACCAATCAGCCCCAGCATTTT. Its protein product is CASSLGQGRVTNQPQHF. V gene TRBV5-8 combines with J gene TRBJ1-5, with 8 bases aligning to TRBD1. This CDR3 has 17 residues. Germline assignment: CDR1 SGHTS and CDR2 YDEGEE. The V and J ends lost 0 bases and 3 bases, in that order; junction bases with no gene match: 8.

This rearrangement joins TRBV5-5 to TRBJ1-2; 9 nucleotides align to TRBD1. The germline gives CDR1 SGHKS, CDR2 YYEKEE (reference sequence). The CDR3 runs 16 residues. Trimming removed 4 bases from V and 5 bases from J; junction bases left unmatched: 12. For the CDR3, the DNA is TGTGCCAGCAGCGTGTCAACAGGGGGCTGGGGGTATGGCTACACCTTC. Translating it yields CASSVSTGGWGYGYTF. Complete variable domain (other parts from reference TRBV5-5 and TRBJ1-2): DAGVTQSPTHLIKTRGQQVTLRCSPISGHKSVSWYQQVLGQGPQFIFQYYEKEERGRGNFPDRFSARQFPNYSSELNVNALLLGDSALYLCASSVSTGGWGYGYTFGSGTRLTVV.

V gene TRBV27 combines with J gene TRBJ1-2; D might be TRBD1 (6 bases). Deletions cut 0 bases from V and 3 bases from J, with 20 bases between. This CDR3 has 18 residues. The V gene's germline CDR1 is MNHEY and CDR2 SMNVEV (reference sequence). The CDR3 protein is CASSLSTRQVRKDYGYTF. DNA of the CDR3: TGTGCCAGCAGTTTATCAACTCGACAGGTGCGAAAAGACTATGGCTACACCTTC.

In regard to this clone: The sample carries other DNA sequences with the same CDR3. This CDR3 is CAWSVRGNSNQPQHF. DNA for the CDR3: TGTGCCTGGAGTGTCAGGGGAAATAGCAATCAGCCCCAGCATTTT. The rearrangement joins TRBV30 to TRBJ1-5; possibly TRBD1 for D (6 bases). Trimming took 0 bases from V and 0 from J, leaving 9 bases between them. The CDR3 covers 15 residues. CDR1 and CDR2 (germline): GTSNPN, SVGIG (reference sequence).